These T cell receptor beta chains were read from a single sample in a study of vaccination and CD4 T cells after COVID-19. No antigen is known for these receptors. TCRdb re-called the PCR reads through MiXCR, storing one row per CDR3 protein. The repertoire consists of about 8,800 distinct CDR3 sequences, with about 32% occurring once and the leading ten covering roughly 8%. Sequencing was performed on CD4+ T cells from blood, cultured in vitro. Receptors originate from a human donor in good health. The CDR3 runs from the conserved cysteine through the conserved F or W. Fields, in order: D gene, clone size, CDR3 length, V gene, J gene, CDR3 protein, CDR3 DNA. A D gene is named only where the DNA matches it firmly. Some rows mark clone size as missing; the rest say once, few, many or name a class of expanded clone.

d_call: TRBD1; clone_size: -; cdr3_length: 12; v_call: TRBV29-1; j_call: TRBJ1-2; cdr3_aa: CSARGQGHGYTF; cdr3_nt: TGCAGCGCTCGGGGACAGGGACATGGCTACACCTTC
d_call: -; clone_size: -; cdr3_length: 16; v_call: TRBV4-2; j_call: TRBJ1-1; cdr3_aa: CASSQDSSWSNTEAFF; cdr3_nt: TGTGCCAGCAGCCAAGACAGCTCATGGAGCAACACTGAAGCTTTCTTT
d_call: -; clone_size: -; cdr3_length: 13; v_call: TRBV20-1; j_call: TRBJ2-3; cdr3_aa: CSASSPRGDTQYF; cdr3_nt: TGCAGTGCTAGCTCCCCGAGGGGGGATACGCAGTATTTT
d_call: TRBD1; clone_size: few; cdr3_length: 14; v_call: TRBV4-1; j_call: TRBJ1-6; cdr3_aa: CASSLTGGNSPLHF; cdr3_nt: TGCGCCAGCAGCCTCACAGGGGGAAATTCACCCCTCCACTTT
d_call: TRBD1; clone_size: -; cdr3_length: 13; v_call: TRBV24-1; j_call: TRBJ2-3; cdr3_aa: CATRQGATDTQYF; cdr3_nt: TGTGCCACCAGGCAGGGGGCCACAGATACGCAGTATTTT
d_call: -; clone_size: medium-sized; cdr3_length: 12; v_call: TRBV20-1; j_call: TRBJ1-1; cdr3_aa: CSARRRATEAFF; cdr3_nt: TGCAGTGCTAGACGCAGGGCCACTGAAGCTTTCTTT
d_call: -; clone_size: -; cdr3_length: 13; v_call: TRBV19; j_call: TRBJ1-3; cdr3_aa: CASRRTDGNTIYF; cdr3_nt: TGTGCCAGTAGAAGGACAGATGGAAACACCATATATTTT
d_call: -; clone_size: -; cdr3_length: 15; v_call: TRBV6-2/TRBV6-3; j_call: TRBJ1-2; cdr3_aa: CASSYGLGTRYGYTF; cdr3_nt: TGTGCCAGCAGTTACGGCCTCGGGACCCGGTATGGCTACACCTTC
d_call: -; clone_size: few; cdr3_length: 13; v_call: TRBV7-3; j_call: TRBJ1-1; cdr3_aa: CASSLTGVTEAFF; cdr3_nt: TGTGCCAGCAGCTTAACAGGCGTCACTGAAGCTTTCTTT
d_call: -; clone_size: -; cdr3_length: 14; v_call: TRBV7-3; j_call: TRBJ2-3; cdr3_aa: CASSSAGGPDTQYF; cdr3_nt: TGTGCCAGCAGCTCCGCCGGGGGTCCAGATACGCAGTATTTT
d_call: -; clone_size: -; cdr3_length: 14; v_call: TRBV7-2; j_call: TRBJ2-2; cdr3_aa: CASSLMSGPGGLFF; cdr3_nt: TGTGCCAGCAGCTTAATGTCAGGGCCCGGGGGGCTGTTTTTT
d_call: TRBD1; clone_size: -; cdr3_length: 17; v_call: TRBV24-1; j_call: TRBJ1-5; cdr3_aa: CATSDPRQGGENQPQHF; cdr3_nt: TGTGCCACCAGTGACCCTCGACAGGGGGGAGAAAATCAGCCCCAGCATTTT
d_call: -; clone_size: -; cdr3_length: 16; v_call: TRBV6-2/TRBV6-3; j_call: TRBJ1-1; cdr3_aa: CASSYSTGLEVTEAFF; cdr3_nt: TGTGCCAGCAGTTACTCTACAGGGCTTGAGGTCACTGAAGCTTTCTTT
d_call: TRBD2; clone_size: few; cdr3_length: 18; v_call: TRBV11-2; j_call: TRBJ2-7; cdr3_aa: CASSPPPAGGLVGYEQYF; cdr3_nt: TGTGCCAGCAGCCCACCACCAGCGGGAGGCTTAGTCGGTTACGAGCAGTACTTC
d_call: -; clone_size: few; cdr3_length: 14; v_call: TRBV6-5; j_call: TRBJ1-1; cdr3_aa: CASSYSPVGTEAFF; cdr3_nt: TGTGCCAGCAGTTACTCCCCGGTGGGCACTGAAGCTTTCTTT
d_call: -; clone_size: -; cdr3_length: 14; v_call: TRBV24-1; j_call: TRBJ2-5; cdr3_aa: CATRGPRAQETQYF; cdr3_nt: TGTGCCACTCGGGGTCCCAGGGCCCAAGAGACCCAGTACTTC
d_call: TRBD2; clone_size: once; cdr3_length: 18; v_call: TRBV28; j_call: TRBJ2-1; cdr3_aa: CASSGLAGGSSSYNEQFF; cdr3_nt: TGTGCCAGCAGTGGACTAGCGGGAGGGTCGAGCTCCTACAATGAGCAGTTCTTC
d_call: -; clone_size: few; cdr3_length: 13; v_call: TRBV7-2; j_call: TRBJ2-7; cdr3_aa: CASSGEIGGEQYF; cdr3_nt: TGTGCCAGCAGCGGAGAAATAGGAGGCGAGCAGTACTTC
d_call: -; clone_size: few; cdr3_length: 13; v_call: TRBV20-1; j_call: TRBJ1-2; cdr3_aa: CSARGQQGYGYTF; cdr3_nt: TGCAGTGCTAGAGGCCAACAGGGATATGGCTACACCTTC
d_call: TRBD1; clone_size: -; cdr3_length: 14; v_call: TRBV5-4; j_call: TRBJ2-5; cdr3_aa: CASSSHDRGETQYF; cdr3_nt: TGTGCCAGCAGCTCACACGACAGGGGAGAGACCCAGTACTTC
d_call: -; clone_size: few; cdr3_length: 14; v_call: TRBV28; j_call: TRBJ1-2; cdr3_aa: CASSSGGFGYGYTF; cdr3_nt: TGTGCCAGCAGCTCGGGGGGGTTTGGCTATGGCTACACCTTC
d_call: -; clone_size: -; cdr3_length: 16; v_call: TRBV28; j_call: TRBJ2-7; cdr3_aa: CASTPPGEPYSYEQYF; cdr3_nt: TGTGCCAGCACCCCCCCGGGGGAGCCATACTCCTACGAGCAGTACTTC
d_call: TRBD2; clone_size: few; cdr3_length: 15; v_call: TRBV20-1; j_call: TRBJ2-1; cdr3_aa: CRGASGLAGEDEQFF; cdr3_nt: TGCAGGGGGGCCTCGGGACTAGCGGGAGAAGATGAGCAGTTCTTC
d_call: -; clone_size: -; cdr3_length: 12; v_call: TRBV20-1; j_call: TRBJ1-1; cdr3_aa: CSAPTGDTEAFF; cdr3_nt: TGCAGTGCTCCGACAGGCGACACTGAAGCTTTCTTT
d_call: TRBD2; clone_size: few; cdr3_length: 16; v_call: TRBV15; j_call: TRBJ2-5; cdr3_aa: CATSKGGGFIQETQYF; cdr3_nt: TGTGCCACCAGCAAGGGCGGGGGGTTTATCCAAGAGACCCAGTACTTC
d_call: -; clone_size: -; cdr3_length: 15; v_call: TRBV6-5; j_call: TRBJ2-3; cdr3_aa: CASSYSGILTDTQYF; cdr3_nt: TGTGCCAGCAGTTACAGTGGGATCCTCACAGATACGCAGTATTTT
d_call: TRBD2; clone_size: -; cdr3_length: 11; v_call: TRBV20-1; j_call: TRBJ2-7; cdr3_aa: CSATTSVEQYF; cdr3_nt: TGCAGTGCTACAACTAGCGTCGAGCAGTACTTC
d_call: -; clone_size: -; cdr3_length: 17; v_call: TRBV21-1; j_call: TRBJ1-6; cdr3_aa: CASSKEAAQVGNSPLHF; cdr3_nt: TGTGCCAGCAGCAAAGAGGCGGCCCAGGTTGGGAATTCACCCCTCCACTTT
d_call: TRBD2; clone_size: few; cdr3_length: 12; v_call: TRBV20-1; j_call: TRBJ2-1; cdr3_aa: CSASGGGDEQFF; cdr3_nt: TGCAGTGCTAGCGGGGGGGGCGATGAGCAGTTCTTC
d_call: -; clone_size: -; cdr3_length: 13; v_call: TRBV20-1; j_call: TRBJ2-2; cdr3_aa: CSAFQGYGGELFF; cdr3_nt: TGCAGTGCTTTTCAGGGTTATGGCGGGGAGCTGTTTTTT
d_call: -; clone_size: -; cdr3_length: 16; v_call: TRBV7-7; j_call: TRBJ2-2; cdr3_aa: CASSLASQMNTGELFF; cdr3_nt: TGTGCTAGCAGCTTAGCGTCACAGATGAACACCGGGGAGCTGTTTTTT
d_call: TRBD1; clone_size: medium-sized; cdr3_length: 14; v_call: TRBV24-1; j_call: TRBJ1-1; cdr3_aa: CATSDSGGSTEAFF; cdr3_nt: TGTGCCACCAGTGATTCAGGGGGTAGCACTGAAGCTTTCTTT
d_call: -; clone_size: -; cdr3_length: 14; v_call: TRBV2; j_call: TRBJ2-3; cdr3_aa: CASSEASSKDTQYF; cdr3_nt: TGTGCCAGCAGTGAAGCTAGTTCGAAGGATACGCAGTATTTT
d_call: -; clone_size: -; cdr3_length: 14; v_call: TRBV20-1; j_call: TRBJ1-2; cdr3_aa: CSARKKQVSGGYTF; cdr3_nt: TGCAGTGCTAGGAAAAAACAGGTCTCAGGGGGCTACACCTTC
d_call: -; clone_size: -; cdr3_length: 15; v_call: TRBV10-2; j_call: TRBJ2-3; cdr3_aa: CASSTAATSTDTQYF; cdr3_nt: TGCGCCAGCAGTACGGCGGCCACTAGCACAGATACGCAGTATTTT
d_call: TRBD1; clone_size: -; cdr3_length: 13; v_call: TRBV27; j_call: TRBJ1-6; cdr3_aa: CASRDRALSPLHF; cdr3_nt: TGTGCCAGCAGGGACAGGGCACTTTCACCCCTCCACTTT
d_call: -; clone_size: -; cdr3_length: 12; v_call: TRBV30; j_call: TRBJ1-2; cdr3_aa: CAWSRDGYGYTF; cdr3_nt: TGTGCCTGGAGTCGGGACGGCTATGGCTACACCTTC
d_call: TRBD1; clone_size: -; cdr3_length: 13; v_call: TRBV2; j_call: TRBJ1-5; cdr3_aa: CARGTGGGQPQHF; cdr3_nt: TGTGCCAGGGGGACAGGGGGCGGTCAGCCCCAGCATTTT
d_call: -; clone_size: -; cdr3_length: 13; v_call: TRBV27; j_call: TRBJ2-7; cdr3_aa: CASSLSGRDEQYF; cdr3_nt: TGTGCCAGCAGTTTATCGGGCAGGGACGAGCAGTACTTC
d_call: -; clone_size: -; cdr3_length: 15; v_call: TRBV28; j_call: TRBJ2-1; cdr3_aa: CASSLRGGTGNEQFF; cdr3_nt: TGTGCCAGCAGTCTCAGAGGAGGGACGGGCAATGAGCAGTTCTTC
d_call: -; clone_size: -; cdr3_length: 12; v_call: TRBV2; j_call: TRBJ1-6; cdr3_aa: CASCMSNSPLHF; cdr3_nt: TGTGCCAGCTGTATGTCTAATTCACCCCTCCACTTT
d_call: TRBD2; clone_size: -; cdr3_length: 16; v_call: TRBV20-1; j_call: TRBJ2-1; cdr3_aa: CSAGTSGRGSYNEQFF; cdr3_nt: TGCAGTGCAGGGACTAGCGGTCGGGGCTCCTACAATGAGCAGTTCTTC
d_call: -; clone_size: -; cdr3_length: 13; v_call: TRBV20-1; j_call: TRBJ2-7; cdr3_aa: CSALRDTNYEQYF; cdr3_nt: TGCAGTGCTCTCCGGGACACAAACTACGAGCAGTACTTC
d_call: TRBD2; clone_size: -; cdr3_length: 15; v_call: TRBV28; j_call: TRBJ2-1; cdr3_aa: CASSLGLGSYNEQFF; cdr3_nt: TGTGCCAGCAGTCTCGGACTAGGCTCCTACAATGAGCAGTTCTTC
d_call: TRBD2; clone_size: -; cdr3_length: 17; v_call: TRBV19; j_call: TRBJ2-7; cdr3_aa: CASSRILAGVSGYEQYF; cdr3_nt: TGTGCCAGTAGCCGAATACTAGCGGGAGTATCAGGATACGAGCAGTACTTC
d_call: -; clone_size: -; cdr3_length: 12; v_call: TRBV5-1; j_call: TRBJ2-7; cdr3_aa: CASSLEGREQYF; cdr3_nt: TGCGCCAGCAGCTTGGAGGGACGCGAGCAGTACTTC
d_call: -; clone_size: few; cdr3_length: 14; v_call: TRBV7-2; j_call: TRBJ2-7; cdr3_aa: CASSLALPSYEQYF; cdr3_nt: TGTGCCAGCAGCTTAGCCCTCCCCTCCTACGAGCAGTACTTC
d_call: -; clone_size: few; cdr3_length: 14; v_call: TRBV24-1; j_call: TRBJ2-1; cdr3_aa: CATSDIDGWDEQFF; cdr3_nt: TGTGCCACCAGTGATATAGACGGCTGGGATGAGCAGTTCTTC
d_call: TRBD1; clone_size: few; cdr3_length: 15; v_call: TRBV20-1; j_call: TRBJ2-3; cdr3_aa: CSARPGTGATDTQYF; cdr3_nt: TGCAGTGCTAGACCCGGGACAGGGGCCACAGATACGCAGTATTTT
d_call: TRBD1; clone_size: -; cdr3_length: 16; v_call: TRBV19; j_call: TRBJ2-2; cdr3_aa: CASHRDRGPGTGELFF; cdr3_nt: TGTGCCAGCCACCGGGACAGGGGGCCTGGCACCGGGGAGCTGTTTTTT
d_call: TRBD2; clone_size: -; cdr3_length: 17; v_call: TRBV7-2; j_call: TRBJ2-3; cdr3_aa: CASSPGLAGSSWGTQYF; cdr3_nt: TGTGCCAGCAGCCCGGGACTAGCGGGATCATCATGGGGTACGCAGTATTTT
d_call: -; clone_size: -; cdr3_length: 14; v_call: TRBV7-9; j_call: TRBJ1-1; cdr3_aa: CASGDGQVSSEAFF; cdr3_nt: TGTGCCAGCGGGGACGGTCAGGTCTCTTCTGAAGCTTTCTTT
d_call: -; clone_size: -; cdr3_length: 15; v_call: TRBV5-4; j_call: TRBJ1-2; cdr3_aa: CASSLGRAEDYGYTF; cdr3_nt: TGTGCCAGCAGCTTGGGGCGAGCCGAGGACTATGGCTACACCTTC
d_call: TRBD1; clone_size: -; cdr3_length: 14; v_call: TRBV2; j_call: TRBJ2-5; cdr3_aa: CASSGTGQGSTQYF; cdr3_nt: TGTGCCAGCAGTGGGACGGGACAGGGGTCGACCCAGTACTTC
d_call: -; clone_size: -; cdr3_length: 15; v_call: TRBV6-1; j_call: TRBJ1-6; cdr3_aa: CASSDPSMGGTPLHF; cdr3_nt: TGTGCCAGCAGTGATCCCTCAATGGGAGGGACACCCCTCCACTTT
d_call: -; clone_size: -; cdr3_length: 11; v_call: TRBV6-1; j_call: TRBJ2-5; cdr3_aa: CASKDGETQYF; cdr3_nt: TGTGCCAGCAAAGACGGGGAGACCCAGTACTTC
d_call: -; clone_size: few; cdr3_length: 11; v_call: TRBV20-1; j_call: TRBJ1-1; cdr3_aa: CSARGDYEAFF; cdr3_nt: TGCAGTGCTAGGGGGGACTATGAAGCTTTCTTT
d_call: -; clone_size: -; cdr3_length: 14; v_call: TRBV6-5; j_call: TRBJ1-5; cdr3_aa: CASSYGQSNQPQHF; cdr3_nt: TGTGCCAGCAGTTATGGACAGAGCAATCAGCCCCAGCATTTT
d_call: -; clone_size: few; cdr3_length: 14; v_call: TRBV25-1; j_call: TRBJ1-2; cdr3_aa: CASSERREGYGYTF; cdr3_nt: TGTGCCAGCAGTGAAAGGAGAGAGGGCTATGGCTACACCTTC